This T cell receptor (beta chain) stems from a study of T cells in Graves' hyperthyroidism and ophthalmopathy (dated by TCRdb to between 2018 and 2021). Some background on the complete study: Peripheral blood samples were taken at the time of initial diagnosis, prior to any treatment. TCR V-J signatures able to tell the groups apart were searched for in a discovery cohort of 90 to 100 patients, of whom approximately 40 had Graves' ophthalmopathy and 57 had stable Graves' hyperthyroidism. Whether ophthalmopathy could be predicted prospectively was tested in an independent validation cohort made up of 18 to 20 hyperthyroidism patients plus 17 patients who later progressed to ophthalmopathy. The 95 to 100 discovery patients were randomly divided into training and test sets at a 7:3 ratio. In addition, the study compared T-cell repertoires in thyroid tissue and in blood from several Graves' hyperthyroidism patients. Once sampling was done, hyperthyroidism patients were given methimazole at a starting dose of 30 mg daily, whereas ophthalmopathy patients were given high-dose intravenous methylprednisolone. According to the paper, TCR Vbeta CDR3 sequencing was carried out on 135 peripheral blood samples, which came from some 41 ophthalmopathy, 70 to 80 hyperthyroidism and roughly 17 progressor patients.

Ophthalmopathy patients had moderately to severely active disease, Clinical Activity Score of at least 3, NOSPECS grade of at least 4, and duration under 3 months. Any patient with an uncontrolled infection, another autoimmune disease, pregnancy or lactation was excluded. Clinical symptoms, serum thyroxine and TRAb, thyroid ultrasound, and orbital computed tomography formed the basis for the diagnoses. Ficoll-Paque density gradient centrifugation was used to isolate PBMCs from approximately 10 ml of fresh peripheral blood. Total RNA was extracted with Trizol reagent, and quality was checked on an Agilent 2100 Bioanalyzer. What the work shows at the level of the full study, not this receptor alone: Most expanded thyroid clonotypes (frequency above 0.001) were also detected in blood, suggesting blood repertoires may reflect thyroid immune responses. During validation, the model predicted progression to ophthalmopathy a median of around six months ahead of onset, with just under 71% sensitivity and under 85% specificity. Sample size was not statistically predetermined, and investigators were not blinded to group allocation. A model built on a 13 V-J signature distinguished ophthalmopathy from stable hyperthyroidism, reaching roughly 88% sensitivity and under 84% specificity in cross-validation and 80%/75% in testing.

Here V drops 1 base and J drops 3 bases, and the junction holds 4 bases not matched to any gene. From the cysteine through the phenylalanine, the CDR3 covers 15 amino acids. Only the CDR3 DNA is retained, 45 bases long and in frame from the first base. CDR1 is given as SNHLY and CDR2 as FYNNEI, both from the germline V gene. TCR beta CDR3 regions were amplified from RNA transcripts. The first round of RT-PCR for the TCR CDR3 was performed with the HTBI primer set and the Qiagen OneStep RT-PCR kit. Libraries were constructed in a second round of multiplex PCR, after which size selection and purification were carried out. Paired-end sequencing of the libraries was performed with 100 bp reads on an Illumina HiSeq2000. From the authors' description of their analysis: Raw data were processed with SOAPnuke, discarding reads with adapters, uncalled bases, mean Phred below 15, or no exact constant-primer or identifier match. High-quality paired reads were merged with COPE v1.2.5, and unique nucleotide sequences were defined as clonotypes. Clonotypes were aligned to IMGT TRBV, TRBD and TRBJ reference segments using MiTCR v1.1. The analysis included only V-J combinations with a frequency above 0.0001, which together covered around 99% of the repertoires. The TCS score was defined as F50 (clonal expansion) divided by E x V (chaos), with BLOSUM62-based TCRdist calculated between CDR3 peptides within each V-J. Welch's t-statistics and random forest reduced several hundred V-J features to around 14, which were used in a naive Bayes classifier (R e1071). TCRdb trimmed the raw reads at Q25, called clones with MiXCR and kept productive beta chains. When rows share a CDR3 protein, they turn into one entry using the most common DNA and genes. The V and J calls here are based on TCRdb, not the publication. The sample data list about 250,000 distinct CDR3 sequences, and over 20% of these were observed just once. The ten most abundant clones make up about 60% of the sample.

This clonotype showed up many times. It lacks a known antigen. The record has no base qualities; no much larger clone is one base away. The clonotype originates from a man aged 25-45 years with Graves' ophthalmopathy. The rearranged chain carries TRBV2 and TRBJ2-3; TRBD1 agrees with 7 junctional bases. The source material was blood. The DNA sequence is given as TGTGCCAGCAGTGAAGTAGACAGGGCGACAGATACGCAGTATTTT. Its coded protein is CASSEVDRATDTQYF.